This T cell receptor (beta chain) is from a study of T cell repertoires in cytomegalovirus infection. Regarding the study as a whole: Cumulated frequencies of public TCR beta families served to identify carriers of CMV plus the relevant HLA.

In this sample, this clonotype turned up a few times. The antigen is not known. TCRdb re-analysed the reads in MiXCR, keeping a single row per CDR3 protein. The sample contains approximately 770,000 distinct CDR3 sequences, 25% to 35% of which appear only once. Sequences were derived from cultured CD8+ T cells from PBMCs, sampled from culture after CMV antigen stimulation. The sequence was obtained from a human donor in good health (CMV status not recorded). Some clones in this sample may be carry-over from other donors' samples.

This chain's CDR3 is CASSLKGSYGYTF. Written as DNA, the CDR3 is TGTGCCAGCAGCTTAAAAGGGTCCTATGGCTACACCTTC. This chain connects TRBV7-3 to TRBJ1-2; unclear D gene. This CDR3 is 13 amino acids long. V was trimmed by 1 base and J by 4 bases, leaving 7 bases between them. Germline V lookup: CDR1 SGHTA, CDR2 FQGTGA.